This T cell receptor (beta chain) was obtained from a study of blood T cell repertoires in COVID-19. About the study: From the United States, Italy and Spain came samples of acute and convalescent COVID-19.

Per germline, CDR1 SNHLY and CDR2 FYNNEI. This CDR3 is built from 16 residues. V was trimmed by 6 bases and J by 1 base, leaving 18 bases between them. Per the authors' pipeline: The authors estimated nucleated cell counts from reference gene primer amplification. The repertoire was sequenced with immunoSEQ multiplex PCR; TCRdb's copy has only in-frame clones and lacks some. That table supplies the V and J calls and clone size; D and trimming were determined from the DNA. The top ten clones hold roughly 0.52% of a sample with 150,000 to 180,000 clones, under 90% of them seen once. The V and J genes are TRBV2 and TRBJ2-5; the D gene is possibly TRBD2 (5 bases). The clonotype originates from a man aged 55 to 70 with acute or convalescent COVID-19. Sequencing was performed on peripheral blood. CDR3 residues: CASSPLSGALQETQYF. DNA of the CDR3: TGTGCCAGCAGCCCCTTGAGCGGAGCTCTCCAAGAGACCCAGTACTTC.